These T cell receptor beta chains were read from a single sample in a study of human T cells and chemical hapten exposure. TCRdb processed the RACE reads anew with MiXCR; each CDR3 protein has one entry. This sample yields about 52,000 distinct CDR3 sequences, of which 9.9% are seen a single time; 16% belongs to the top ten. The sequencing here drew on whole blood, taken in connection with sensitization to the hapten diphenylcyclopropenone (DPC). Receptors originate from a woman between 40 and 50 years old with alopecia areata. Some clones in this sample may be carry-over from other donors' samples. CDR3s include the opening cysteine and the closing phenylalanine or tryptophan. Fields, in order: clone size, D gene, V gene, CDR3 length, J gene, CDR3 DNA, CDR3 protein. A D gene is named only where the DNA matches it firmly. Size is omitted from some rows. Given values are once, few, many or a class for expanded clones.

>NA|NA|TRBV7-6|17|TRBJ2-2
TGTGCCAGCAGCCACCTCCGGGGTTCCTTGAACACCGGGGAGCTGTTTTTT
CASSHLRGSLNTGELFF
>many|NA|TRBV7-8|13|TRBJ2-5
TGTGCCAGCAGCCTCCGGGAACAAGAGACCCAGTACTTC
CASSLREQETQYF
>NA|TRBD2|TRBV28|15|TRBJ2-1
TGTGCCAGCAGTTTAACTAGCGGGGGGTATCGGGAGCAGTTCTTC
CASSLTSGGYREQFF
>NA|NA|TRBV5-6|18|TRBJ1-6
TGTGCCAGCAGCTTGAGGACTCAGGGGAGCTCCTATAATTCACCCCTCCACTTT
CASSLRTQGSSYNSPLHF
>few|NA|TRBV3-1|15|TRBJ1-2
TGTGCCAGCAGCCACATGGGGGGGAGAGTAAACGGCTACACCTTC
CASSHMGGRVNGYTF
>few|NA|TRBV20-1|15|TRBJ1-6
TGCAGTGCTACCGATTCGGGGCAGGGTGGATCACCCCTCCACTTT
CSATDSGQGGSPLHF
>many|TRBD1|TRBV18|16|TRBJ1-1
TGTGCCAGCTCACCGGGGACAGCCTCACTTGGAACTGAAGCTTTCTTT
CASSPGTASLGTEAFF
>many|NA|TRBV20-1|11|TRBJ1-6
TGCAGTGGAGCAGCGCTGAGGCACCTCCACTTT
CSGAALRHLHF
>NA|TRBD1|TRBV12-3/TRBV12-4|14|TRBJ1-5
TGTGCCAGCAGTCCTACAGGGGGCAAGCAGCCCCAGCATTTT
CASSPTGGKQPQHF
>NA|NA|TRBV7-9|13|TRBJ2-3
TGTGCCAGCAGCCAGGTGGGGGTAGATACGCAGTATTTT
CASSQVGVDTQYF
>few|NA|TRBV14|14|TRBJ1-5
TGTGCCAGCAGCCAAAGAGGAAGCAATCAGCCCCAGCATTTT
CASSQRGSNQPQHF
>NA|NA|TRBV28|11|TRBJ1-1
TGTGCCAGCAGTTCGGGGGGTGAAGCTTTCTTT
CASSSGGEAFF
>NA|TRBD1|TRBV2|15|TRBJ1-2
TGTGCCAGCAGTGACGGGACAGGGGTCGACTATGGCTACACCTTC
CASSDGTGVDYGYTF
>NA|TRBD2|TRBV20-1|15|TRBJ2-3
TGCAGTGCTAGCCCCAGCGGGAGTAGCACAGATACGCAGTATTTT
CSASPSGSSTDTQYF
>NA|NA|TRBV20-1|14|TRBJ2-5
TGCAGTGCTAGTAAGACAGGGACTTGGGAGACCCAGTACTTC
CSASKTGTWETQYF
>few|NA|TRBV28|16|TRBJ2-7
TGTGCCAGCAGTTCTGGCAATTCCAGAGGGGCCTACGAGCAGTACTTC
CASSSGNSRGAYEQYF
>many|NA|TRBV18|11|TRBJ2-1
TGTGCCAGCTCACCATACAATGAGCAGTTCTTC
CASSPYNEQFF
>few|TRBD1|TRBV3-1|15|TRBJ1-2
TGTGCCAGCAGCCGCTCGGGACAGGTATTCAATGGCTACACCTTC
CASSRSGQVFNGYTF
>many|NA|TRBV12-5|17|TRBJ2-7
TGTGCTAGTGGTTTGGAGACTACCGGGGACTGGGTCTACGAGCAGTACTTC
CASGLETTGDWVYEQYF
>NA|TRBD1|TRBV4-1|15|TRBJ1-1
TGCGCCAGCAGCCAAGAGACAGGGAGCCCCACTGAAGCTTTCTTT
CASSQETGSPTEAFF
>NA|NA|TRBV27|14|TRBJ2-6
TGTGCCAGCAGTTTAAGGGAAGGGGCCAACGTCCTGACTTTC
CASSLREGANVLTF
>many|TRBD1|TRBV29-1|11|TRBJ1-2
TGCAGCTTCAGGGACAGCCGGGGCTACACCTTC
CSFRDSRGYTF
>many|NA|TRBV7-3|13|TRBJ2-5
TGTGCCAGCAGCGAACACGACCTGGAGACCCAGTACTTC
CASSEHDLETQYF
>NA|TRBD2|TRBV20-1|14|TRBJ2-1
TGCAGTGCTAGAGTAGCCAGCGGGGGTTATGAGCAGTTCTTC
CSARVASGGYEQFF
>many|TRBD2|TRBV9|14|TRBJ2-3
TGTGCCAGCAGCGAGAGCGGGGCTACAGATACGCAGTATTTT
CASSESGATDTQYF
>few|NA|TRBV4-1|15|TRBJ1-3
TGCGCCAGCAGCCAACCGGCGGACTCTGGAAACACCATATATTTT
CASSQPADSGNTIYF
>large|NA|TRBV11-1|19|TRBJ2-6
TGTGCCAGCAGCCCCGCCCCGGGACACTTCCCTGGAGGGGCCAACGTCCTGACTTTC
CASSPAPGHFPGGANVLTF
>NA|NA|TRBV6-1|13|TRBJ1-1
TGTGCCAGCACCAATGACGGGACCCCTGAAGCTTTCTTT
CASTNDGTPEAFF
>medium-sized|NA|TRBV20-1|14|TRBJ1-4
TGCAGTGCTAGAGGCGGGACGGAGAATGAAAAACTGTTTTTT
CSARGGTENEKLFF
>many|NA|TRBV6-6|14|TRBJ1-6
TGTGCCAGCAGTTACTTAACAGGGAATTCACCCCTCCACTTT
CASSYLTGNSPLHF
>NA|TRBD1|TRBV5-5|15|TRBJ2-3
TGTGCCAGCAGCTTGCTACAGGGGGTCACAGATTCGCAGTATTTT
CASSLLQGVTDSQYF
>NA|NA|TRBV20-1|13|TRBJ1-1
TGCAGTGCTTGGGGACGGATGAACACTGAAGCTTTCTTT
CSAWGRMNTEAFF
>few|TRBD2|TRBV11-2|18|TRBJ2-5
TGTGCCAGCAGCTCCGTAGCCGGGAGGACGGGGAATCTAGAGACCCAGTACTTC
CASSSVAGRTGNLETQYF
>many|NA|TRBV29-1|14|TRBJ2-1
TGCAGCGTCGAGGGACCGAGCTCCTACAATGAGCAGTTCTTC
CSVEGPSSYNEQFF
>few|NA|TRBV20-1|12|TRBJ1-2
TGCAGTGCTAGTAATTCCTCCTATGGCTACACCTTC
CSASNSSYGYTF
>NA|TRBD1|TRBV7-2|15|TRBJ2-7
TGTGCCAGCAGCCTCCAGGGGGCCCTCGCCTACGAGCAGTACTTC
CASSLQGALAYEQYF
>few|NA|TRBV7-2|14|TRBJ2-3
TGTGCCAGCAGGAGGACGGGGAGCGCAGATACGCAGTATTTT
CASRRTGSADTQYF
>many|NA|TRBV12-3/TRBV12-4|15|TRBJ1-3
TGTGCCACCAAGGGCCCTTTTAGCTCTGGAAACACCATATATTTT
CATKGPFSSGNTIYF
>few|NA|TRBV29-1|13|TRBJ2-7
TGCAGCGTTGACTCCCCACCTTTGGGGGAGCAGTACTTC
CSVDSPPLGEQYF
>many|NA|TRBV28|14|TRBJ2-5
TGTGCCAGCAGACCCAGGGACTTACAAGAGACCCAGTACTTC
CASRPRDLQETQYF
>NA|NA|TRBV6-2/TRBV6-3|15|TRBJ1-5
TGTGCCAGCAGTTACCCCGGCTATAGCAATCAGCCCCAGCATTTT
CASSYPGYSNQPQHF
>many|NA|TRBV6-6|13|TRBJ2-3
TGTGCCAGCAGCCCCCCTGGCACAGATACGCAGTATTTT
CASSPPGTDTQYF
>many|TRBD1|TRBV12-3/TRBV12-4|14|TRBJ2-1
TGTGCCAGCAGTTTGGGACAGGGAAGCGATGAGCAGTTCTTC
CASSLGQGSDEQFF
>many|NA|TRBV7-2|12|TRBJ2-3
TGTGCCAGCACCCTCGTGTTAGATACGCAGTATTTT
CASTLVLDTQYF
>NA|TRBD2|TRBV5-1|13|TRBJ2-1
TGCGCCAGCACCAATCCGGAGCGGGACGAGCAGTTCTTC
CASTNPERDEQFF
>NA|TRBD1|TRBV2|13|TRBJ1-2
TGTGCCAGCAGTTACAGGGGGCAGGATGGCTACACCTTC
CASSYRGQDGYTF
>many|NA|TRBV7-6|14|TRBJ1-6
TGTGCCAGCAGCTTAGGAGCTTATAATTCACCCCTCCACTTT
CASSLGAYNSPLHF
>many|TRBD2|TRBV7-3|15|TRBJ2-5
TGTGCCAGCAGCCTTAGCGGGGGGCGTCAAGAGACCCAGTACTTC
CASSLSGGRQETQYF